This TCR beta chain was sequenced for a study of blood T cell repertoires in COVID-19. This table comes from immunoSEQ multiplex PCR, and its TCRdb copy is limited to in-frame clones, with some not included. The sample has about 260,000 clones, about 80% seen once. CDR1 is KGHDR and CDR2 is SFDVKD in the germline V gene. The CDR3 runs 16 residues. V lost 3 bases, J lost 0 bases, and 10 bases lay in between. The chain links TRBV24-1 to TRBJ1-4; no definite D call. Sequencing was performed on peripheral blood. The origin of this receptor is a human donor in a cohort sampled during active COVID-19. The CDR3 spells CATSDLYDATNEKLFF. The CDR3 coding sequence is TGTGCCACCAGTGATCTATATGATGCAACTAATGAAAAACTGTTTTTT.